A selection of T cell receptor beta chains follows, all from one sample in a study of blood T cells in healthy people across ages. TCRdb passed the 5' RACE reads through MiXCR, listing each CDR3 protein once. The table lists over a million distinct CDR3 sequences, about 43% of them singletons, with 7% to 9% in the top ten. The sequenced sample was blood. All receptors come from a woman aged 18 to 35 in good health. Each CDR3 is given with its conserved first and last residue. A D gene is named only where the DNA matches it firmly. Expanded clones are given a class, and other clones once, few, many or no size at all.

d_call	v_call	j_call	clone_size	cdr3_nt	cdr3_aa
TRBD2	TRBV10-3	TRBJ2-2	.	TGTGCCATCAGTGATACTAGCGGGAACACCGGGGAGCTGTTTTTT	CAISDTSGNTGELFF
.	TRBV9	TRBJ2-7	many	TGTGCCAGCAGCGTTACAGGGTCTAATGAGCAGTACTTC	CASSVTGSNEQYF
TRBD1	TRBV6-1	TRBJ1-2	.	TGTGCCGGAGGGGACAGGGGATCTGGCTACACCTTC	CAGGDRGSGYTF
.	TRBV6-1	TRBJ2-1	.	TGTGCCAGCAGAAACCGAGGGGGGGTACATGAGCAGTTCTTC	CASRNRGGVHEQFF
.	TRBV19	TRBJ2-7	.	TGTGCCAGTAGGAAGGGGGGCGTCTACGAGCAGTACTTC	CASRKGGVYEQYF
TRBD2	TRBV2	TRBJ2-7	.	TGTGCCAGCAGTGAATCGAGCGGGGCGACCTACGAGCAGTACTTC	CASSESSGATYEQYF
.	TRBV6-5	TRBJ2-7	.	TGTGCCAGCAGTTACACGTTGGACGAGCAGTACTTC	CASSYTLDEQYF
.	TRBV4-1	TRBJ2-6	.	TGCGCCAGCAGCCCTTTAGCTGGGGCCAACGTCCTGACTTTC	CASSPLAGANVLTF
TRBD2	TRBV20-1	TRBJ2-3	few	TGCAGTGCTATAGCCGGGACTAGCGTCACAGATACGCAGTATTTT	CSAIAGTSVTDTQYF
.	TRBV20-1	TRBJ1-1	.	TGCAGTGCTAGAGATCTGGTCGGGCAGCAGAACACTGAAGCTTTCTTT	CSARDLVGQQNTEAFF
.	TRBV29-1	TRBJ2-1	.	TGCAGCGGTCGCCGGGACGGAGAGATCGGGGAGCAGTTCTTC	CSGRRDGEIGEQFF
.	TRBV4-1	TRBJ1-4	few	TGCGCCAGCAGCCAAGAGGAAGGGCATAATGAAAAACTGTTTTTT	CASSQEEGHNEKLFF
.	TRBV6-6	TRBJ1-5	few	TGTGCCAGCACCTCAAGGGTTGCCTACAATCAGCCCCAGCATTTT	CASTSRVAYNQPQHF
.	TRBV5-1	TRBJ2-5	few	TGCGCCAGCAGCTTGGCTGGGCGTCCACAAGAGACCCAGTACTTC	CASSLAGRPQETQYF
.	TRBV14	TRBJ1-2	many	TGTGCCAGCAGCCAACATGGGACGGGCTATGGCTACACCTTC	CASSQHGTGYGYTF
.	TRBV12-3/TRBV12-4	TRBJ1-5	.	TGTGCCAGCAGTTTACACAGAACCAATCAGCCCCAGCATTTT	CASSLHRTNQPQHF
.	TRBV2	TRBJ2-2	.	TGTGCCAGCAGTACGATGGGGGTTCAGAACGGGGAGCTGTTTTTT	CASSTMGVQNGELFF
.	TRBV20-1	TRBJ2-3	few	TGCAGTGCTAGAATACCGGGAAGGGTTAGCACAGATACGCAGTATTTT	CSARIPGRVSTDTQYF
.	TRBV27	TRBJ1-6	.	TGTGCCAGCAGTTTATCAACCAGGGTTAATTCACCCCTCCACTTT	CASSLSTRVNSPLHF
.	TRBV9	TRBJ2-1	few	TGTGCCAGCAGCCAACGGGCGGGGCAGGATGAGCAGTTCTTC	CASSQRAGQDEQFF
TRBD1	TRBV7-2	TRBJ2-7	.	TGTGCCAGCAGCCGTGACAGGGGCTTTTCCTACGAGCAGTACTTC	CASSRDRGFSYEQYF
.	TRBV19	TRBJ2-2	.	TGTGCCAGTAGTAGGGGGAACGCGAACACCGGGGAGCTGTTTTTT	CASSRGNANTGELFF
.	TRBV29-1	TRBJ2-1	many	TGCAGCGTTGGTAGCTCCTACAATGAGCAGTTCTTC	CSVGSSYNEQFF
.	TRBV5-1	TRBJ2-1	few	TGCGCCAGCAGCATGGAGGGGCATGAGCAGTTCTTC	CASSMEGHEQFF
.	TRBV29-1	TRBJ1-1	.	TGCAGCGTGAGGATGCAGGTGAACACTGAAGCTTTCTTT	CSVRMQVNTEAFF
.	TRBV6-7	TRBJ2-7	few	TGTGCCAGCAGTCAAGACGAGCAGTACTTC	CASSQDEQYF
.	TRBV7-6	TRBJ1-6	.	TGTGCCAGCAGCTTGTCAGGGACGAATTCACCCCTCCACTTT	CASSLSGTNSPLHF
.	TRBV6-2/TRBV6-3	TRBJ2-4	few	TGTGCCAGCAGTTACTCACTAAAAAACATTCAGTACTTC	CASSYSLKNIQYF
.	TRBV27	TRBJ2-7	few	TGTGCCAGCAGCGTTGCCGGGACGGGCTACGAGCAGTACTTC	CASSVAGTGYEQYF